This is a list of T cell receptor beta chains from one sample in a study of T and B cells in COVID-19 patients. TCRdb re-analysed the multiplex PCR reads in MiXCR, keeping a single row per CDR3 protein. The data show 15,000 to 20,000 distinct CDR3 sequences, with 25% to 30% seen just once and less than 4.5% held by the top ten. The sample was blood. The receptor set was obtained from a human donor who had recovered from COVID-19. Both conserved end residues are trimmed from each CDR3. Not all rows give a size; the values are once, few, many and, for expanded clones, a class.

J gene: TRBJ2-1; V gene: TRBV7-2; clone size: few; CDR3 protein: ASSLLDGAYNEQF
J gene: TRBJ1-2; V gene: TRBV20-1; clone size: once; CDR3 protein: SAPSRGNYGYT
J gene: TRBJ2-2; V gene: TRBV15; clone size: many; CDR3 protein: ATSRVQPTGELF
J gene: TRBJ2-1; V gene: TRBV27; clone size: many; CDR3 protein: ASSFMGTYNEQF
J gene: TRBJ2-7; V gene: TRBV7-9; clone size: few; CDR3 protein: ASSSYSGGNNRQY
J gene: TRBJ2-5; V gene: TRBV5-4; clone size: few; CDR3 protein: ASSLDRWSLETQY
J gene: TRBJ2-5; V gene: TRBV6-2/TRBV6-3; clone size: few; CDR3 protein: ASRDSTSVETQY
J gene: TRBJ2-1; V gene: TRBV18; clone size: many; CDR3 protein: ASHLSSNEQF
J gene: TRBJ1-2; V gene: TRBV15; clone size: few; CDR3 protein: ATSEMGAGYGYT
J gene: TRBJ1-2; V gene: TRBV27; clone size: few; CDR3 protein: ASSFAQGALGGYT
J gene: TRBJ1-5; V gene: TRBV4-3; clone size: .; CDR3 protein: ASSQEMNQPQH
J gene: TRBJ2-2; V gene: TRBV7-9; clone size: .; CDR3 protein: ASSNGDSGELF